The text below deals with one T cell receptor (beta chain). This clonotype has at least ten counts. The specificity of this receptor is unknown. No much larger clone exists at a distance of one base, and base qualities are not known. The source of the sample is a study of T cells in Graves' hyperthyroidism and ophthalmopathy (dated by TCRdb to the late 2010s). For the wider study: Peripheral blood samples were taken at initial diagnosis, before any treatment was given. Prospective prediction of ophthalmopathy was tested in an independent validation cohort of some 19 hyperthyroidism patients and 15 to 17 patients who later progressed to ophthalmopathy. After sampling, hyperthyroidism patients received methimazole starting at 30 mg daily, and ophthalmopathy patients received high-dose intravenous methylprednisolone. To identify TCR V-J signatures that set the groups apart, the researchers used a discovery cohort of approximately 98 patients, made up of 40 to 45 with Graves' ophthalmopathy and around 58 with stable Graves' hyperthyroidism. In about six Graves' hyperthyroidism patients, the study also compared T-cell repertoires from thyroid tissue with T-cell repertoires from blood. For training and testing, the 80 to 100 patients in the discovery cohort were randomly divided in a 7:3 ratio. The paper reports TCR Vbeta CDR3 sequencing of 140 or so peripheral blood samples: under 45 ophthalmopathy, roughly 74 hyperthyroidism and around 17 progressor patients.

Study-wide findings and limitations: During validation, the model predicted progression to ophthalmopathy a median of approximately 6.5 months ahead of onset, with roughly 65% sensitivity and roughly 75% specificity. Blood samples also contained most of the expanded thyroid clonotypes (frequency above 0.001), which suggests that blood repertoires may reflect thyroid immune responses. No statistical method was used to set the sample size in advance, and investigators knew the group allocation. In cross-validation, a model built on a 13 V-J signature told ophthalmopathy apart from stable hyperthyroidism with 85% to 90% sensitivity and about 81% specificity, and in testing the same model reached 80%/75%.

Ophthalmopathy patients had moderately to severely active disease, with a Clinical Activity Score of 3 or more, a NOSPECS grade of 4 or more, and a disease duration of less than 3 months. Patients with uncontrolled infections, other autoimmune diseases, pregnancy or lactation were excluded. Diagnoses were established on the basis of clinical symptoms, serum thyroxine and TRAb, thyroid ultrasound, and orbital computed tomography. Ficoll-Paque density gradient centrifugation was used to isolate PBMCs from 8.5 to 10 ml of fresh peripheral blood. Total RNA was extracted using Trizol reagent, and RNA quality was assessed on an Agilent 2100 Bioanalyzer. The TCR beta CDR3 regions were amplified from the RNA transcripts. A first-round RT-PCR of the TCR CDR3 used the HTBI primer set with the Qiagen OneStep RT-PCR kit. Libraries were constructed in a second round of multiplex PCR, after which size selection and purification were carried out. Libraries were sequenced paired-end with 100 bp reads on an Illumina HiSeq2000. The study's processing was this. SOAPnuke was used to process the raw data, throwing out any read that contained adapters or uncalled bases, had a mean Phred below 15, or lacked an exact constant-primer or identifier match. COPE v1.2.5 was used to merge the high-quality paired reads, and each unique nucleotide sequence was defined as a clonotype. MiTCR v1.1 was used to align the clonotypes against IMGT TRBV, TRBD and TRBJ reference segments. The analysis included only V-J combinations with a frequency above 0.0001, which together covered more than 99% of the repertoires. The TCS score was defined as the ratio of F50 (clonal expansion) to E x V (chaos), calculated using BLOSUM62-based TCRdist between CDR3 peptides within each V-J. Welch's t-statistics and random forest reduced 500 to 550 V-J features to about 13, which were used in a naive Bayes classifier (R e1071). TCRdb reanalyzed the raw reads on its own, using fastp at Q25 for trimming and MiXCR for clone calling, and kept in-frame beta chains. Entries are consolidated by CDR3 protein sequence, retaining the most common genes and DNA. These V and J calls derive from TCRdb rather than the authors' analysis. Recorded for this sample are about 480,000 distinct CDR3 sequences; around a quarter of them occurred a single time. The ten most abundant clones make up 10% to 12% of the sample.

V drops 0 bases and J drops 3 bases, leaving 17 bases in between. For CDR1 and CDR2, the germline V gene lists MNHEY and SVGAGI. The CDR3 runs 17 residues from the cysteine to the phenylalanine. The entry retains the CDR3 DNA only, 51 bases that are in frame from base 1. The receptor's source is a woman aged 25 to 39 with Graves' ophthalmopathy. The rearranged segments are TRBV6-5 and TRBJ1-2; no confident D gene assignment can be made. The sequenced sample consisted of blood. The CDR3 here reads CASSYSIMEGGDYGYTF. The nucleotide sequence is given as TGTGCCAGCAGTTACTCGATAATGGAGGGTGGAGACTATGGCTACACCTTC.